The clone carrying this T cell receptor (beta chain) was picked up one time. Its specificity is not known. A much bigger clone sits one base away, suggesting this may be a read error. Using its own MiXCR run on the 5' RACE reads, TCRdb lists one record per CDR3 protein. The data contain around 50,000 distinct CDR3 sequences, 7% to 9% of them seen just once; the ten biggest clones take up 25% to 30%. The data were obtained in a study of T cells after yellow fever vaccination. CDR3 size: 14 residues. The V gene's germline CDR1 is MNHEY and CDR2 SMNVEV (reference sequence). With 6 bases clipped from V and 6 bases from J, the junction kept 8 bases outside the gene matches. Regarding the study as a whole: Abundant clonotypes (contaminants from the bulk population) could be present in FACS-sorted repertoires. Relatively few clonotypes were ones that appeared in both CD4 and CD8 compartments.

The sample was CD8+ T cells sorted from PBMCs, taken around 15 days after the first yellow fever vaccination. The clonotype comes from a man between 18 and 29 years old who received the YFV17D yellow fever vaccine. The chain combines TRBV27 with TRBJ2-1; 7 bases align to TRBD2. CDR3 loop: CASSGTIGGNEQFF. CDR3 bases: TGTGCCAGCAGCGGGACTATCGGGGGCAATGAGCAGTTCTTC.